The rows below give T cell receptor beta chains drawn from one sample of a study of T cells after yellow fever vaccination. TCRdb re-called the 5' RACE reads with MiXCR, one entry per CDR3 protein. The sample lists about 340,000 distinct CDR3 sequences; 12% were seen once. The specimen was CD4+ T cells sorted from PBMCs, collected 15 days after the yellow fever booster vaccination. Source of these receptors: a man between 18 and 29 years old who received the YFV17D yellow fever vaccine. The conserved cysteine and the conserved F or W are not part of the CDR3 here. The order of the fields is V gene, CDR3 protein.

V: TRBV5-1; CDR3: ASSFAEMEGYT
V: TRBV29-1; CDR3: SVVMYRGLAGSDYGYT
V: TRBV4-2; CDR3: ASTTRVPDTQY
V: TRBV5-6; CDR3: ASSLLGGPSQNEQF
V: TRBV2; CDR3: ASIEQGGVGANVLT
V: TRBV18; CDR3: ASSPTVRDEKLF
V: TRBV19; CDR3: AILVGQGTYT
V: TRBV29-1; CDR3: SVVTGAGNTIY
V: TRBV12-3/TRBV12-4; CDR3: ASNPGGRVNQPQH
V: TRBV6-5; CDR3: ASRRLSGVDGYT
V: TRBV7-2; CDR3: ASSLVGAGTDTQY
V: TRBV11-3; CDR3: ASSFGGRGEAF
V: TRBV10-3; CDR3: AISESGGATNEKLF
V: TRBV7-2; CDR3: ASSQDRGYEQY
V: TRBV11-2; CDR3: ASRPNTSDTQY
V: TRBV2; CDR3: ASSYDRGTQPQH
V: TRBV27; CDR3: ASQRTVAATNEKLF
V: TRBV28; CDR3: ASRWSSGVVAQY
V: TRBV7-2; CDR3: ASSPWVLTTDTQY
V: TRBV4-3; CDR3: ASSQDRTGHTEAF
V: TRBV7-6; CDR3: ASSLVTATTIKNTEAAF
V: TRBV29-1; CDR3: SVAPGMTRTDTQY